This T cell receptor beta chain was obtained from a study of blood T cell repertoires in COVID-19. Overall study context: Nucleic acid was either cDNA or gDNA, and it came from T cells, B-cell-depleted T cells, or PBMCs.

V lost 4 bases, J lost 0 bases, and 19 bases lay in between. The CDR3 totals 18 residues. The germline V gene has CDR1 SGHTA and CDR2 FQGTGA. How the authors handled the data: Reference gene primer amplification yielded estimated nucleated cell counts. Clones were sequenced by immunoSEQ multiplex PCR, and TCRdb holds only the in-frame ones, with some missing. V, J and clone size reflect that table, while D and trimming were determined from the DNA. Of 250,000 to 350,000 clones listed, around 89% are singletons. Living in under 30 US areas, the participants were between about 18 and 100 years of age. Cohort allocation depended upon clinical history that participants reported. This clone was counted a single time.

This receptor was obtained from a woman aged 18-29 years with acute COVID-19. The chain has TRBV7-3 and TRBJ2-1, with D tentatively TRBD1 (7 bases). Specimen: PBMCs or T cells enriched from blood (not recorded which). The CDR3 bases are TGTGCCAGCAGCTCAGGGGGGAAGGAGCGGAGCTCCTACAATGAGCAGTTCTTC. It yields the protein CASSSGGKERSSYNEQFF.